This is a list of T cell receptor beta chains from one sample in a study of T cell repertoires in cytomegalovirus infection. Each CDR3 protein is one row after TCRdb ran MiXCR on the reads. The sample comprises 97,000 or so distinct CDR3 sequences, 16% of which are singletons, and about 7.3% rests with the top ten. Sample: PBMCs. These receptors all come from a human donor in good health (CMV status not recorded). Some clones in this sample may be carry-over from other donors' samples. The CDR3 runs from the conserved cysteine through the conserved F or W. D genes are given only for firm matches. Clone size is stated in some rows and not others, as once, few, many or a class when expanded.

TRBJ1-1 | many | TRBV7-2 | - | TGTGCCAGCAGGTACGCGACAGGATTGAACACTGAAGCTTTCTTT | CASRYATGLNTEAFF
TRBJ1-5 | few | TRBV5-1 | TRBD1 | TGCGCCAGCAGCCCTGGACAGGATCAGCCCCAGCATTTT | CASSPGQDQPQHF
TRBJ2-7 | few | TRBV5-5 | - | TGTGCCAGCAGCGTCTTCGGCCCGGGCGAGCAGTACTTC | CASSVFGPGEQYF
TRBJ2-7 | many | TRBV28 | TRBD2 | TGTGCCAGCAGTTCCCCCTCCGAGGGAGGGAGGTACGAGCAGTACTTC | CASSSPSEGGRYEQYF
TRBJ2-3 | - | TRBV11-2 | - | TGTGCCAGCAGCTTAGTCCAGGGAAGCCTCACAGATACGCAGTATTTT | CASSLVQGSLTDTQYF
TRBJ1-1 | - | TRBV20-1 | TRBD1 | TGCAGTGCTAGCAAGGGACAGGGTCAATCTCTCGAAGCTTTCTTT | CSASKGQGQSLEAFF
TRBJ2-1 | - | TRBV28 | - | TGTGCCAGCTCGGGGTTGGCTACTGAGCAGTTCTTC | CASSGLATEQFF
TRBJ2-7 | - | TRBV6-1 | TRBD1 | TGTGCCAGTTACCCGGGACAGCCCTACGAGCAGTACTTC | CASYPGQPYEQYF
TRBJ2-1 | few | TRBV10-3 | - | TGTGCCATCAGTATCGAGGGAAGGACACACAATGAGCAGTTCTTC | CAISIEGRTHNEQFF
TRBJ1-2 | - | TRBV10-3 | TRBD1 | TGTGCCATCAGCCAGACAGGGATCGATGGCTACACCTTC | CAISQTGIDGYTF
TRBJ2-5 | many | TRBV11-3 | TRBD1 | TGTGCCAGCAGCATCCGCTCTCAGGGGGCGCGACAAGAGACCCAGTACTTC | CASSIRSQGARQETQYF
TRBJ1-5 | - | TRBV6-2/TRBV6-3 | - | TGTGCCAGCAGACATGGGGATCAGCCCCAGCATTTT | CASRHGDQPQHF
TRBJ2-5 | few | TRBV5-4 | TRBD2 | TGTGCCAGCAGCCTGACTAGCGGGGGGTGGGAGACCCAGTACTTC | CASSLTSGGWETQYF
TRBJ1-2 | many | TRBV7-2 | - | TGTGCCAGCAGCTCGGATTGGGGACATGTATACTTC | CASSSDWGHVYF
TRBJ2-7 | few | TRBV20-1 | TRBD2 | TGCAGTGCTAGATCCTTAGCGGGGGCCCCGTCCTACGAGCAGTACTTC | CSARSLAGAPSYEQYF
TRBJ2-1 | many | TRBV7-9 | - | TGTGCCAGCAGCTTGGGCGAGCAGTTCTTC | CASSLGEQFF
TRBJ2-1 | few | TRBV12-3/TRBV12-4 | TRBD1 | TGTGCCAGCAGTTTAGCGGGACAGGGGGCCGTTGAGCAGTTCTTC | CASSLAGQGAVEQFF
TRBJ1-5 | - | TRBV7-2 | - | TGTGCCAGCAGCTTTGGTGGACAGCTAGAAGTTAATCAGCCCCAGCATTTT | CASSFGGQLEVNQPQHF
TRBJ1-2 | many | TRBV7-2 | - | TGTGCCAGCAGCTTACGGCAGGACTATGGCTACACCTTC | CASSLRQDYGYTF
TRBJ1-1 | once | TRBV28 | - | TGTGCCAGCAGTTCCTCAGGGCTTAACACTGAAGCTTTCTTT | CASSSSGLNTEAFF
TRBJ2-5 | - | TRBV5-6 | - | TGTGCCAGCAGCGGGGGACGGCAAGAGACCCAGTACTTC | CASSGGRQETQYF
TRBJ1-1 | many | TRBV7-8 | - | TGTGCCAGCAGCTTATCGGTGAGCACTGAAGCTTTCTTT | CASSLSVSTEAFF
TRBJ1-1 | few | TRBV19 | - | TGTGCCAGTAGTAATGCCCCAGGGCGAAACACTGAAGCTTTCTTT | CASSNAPGRNTEAFF
TRBJ1-4 | many | TRBV25-1 | - | TGTGCCAGCAGTGAATTAGATGAAAAACTGTTTTTT | CASSELDEKLFF
TRBJ2-3 | - | TRBV7-2 | TRBD2 | TGTGCCAGCAGCTTAAGGCGGGGGGATCAAGATACGCAGTATTTT | CASSLRRGDQDTQYF
TRBJ1-2 | - | TRBV2 | TRBD1 | TGTGCCACAGGGACAGAGTATGGCTACACCTTC | CATGTEYGYTF
TRBJ1-2 | few | TRBV11-1 | - | TGTGCCAGCAGCCCTGAGAGGGGGAACTATGGCTACACCTTC | CASSPERGNYGYTF
TRBJ2-4 | - | TRBV2 | TRBD2 | TGTGCCAGCAAGGGGGCTAGCGGGGGAGGGATTCAGTACTTC | CASKGASGGGIQYF
TRBJ2-3 | few | TRBV6-1 | - | TGTGCCAGCAGTGGACAGGGCACAGATACGCAGTATTTT | CASSGQGTDTQYF
TRBJ2-2 | many | TRBV7-2 | TRBD1 | TGTGCCAGCAGCAAGGGACAGGGGGTGAACACCGGGGAGCTGTTTTTT | CASSKGQGVNTGELFF
TRBJ2-3 | few | TRBV6-6 | - | TGTGCCAGCAGACAGACAGTCCGTAGCACAGATACGCAGTATTTT | CASRQTVRSTDTQYF
TRBJ1-2 | - | TRBV9 | TRBD1 | TGTGCCAGCACCGCGGGACAGCACTATGGCTACACCTTC | CASTAGQHYGYTF
TRBJ1-1 | - | TRBV5-1 | TRBD1 | TGCGCCAGCAGCTTTGGACAGGGTGATGAAGATTTCTTT | CASSFGQGDEDFF
TRBJ2-3 | - | TRBV28 | - | TGTGCCAGCTGGGAGACACCAGGTACGCAGTATTTT | CASWETPGTQYF
TRBJ2-1 | many | TRBV19 | - | TGTGCCAGTAGTGTACGGGTTGAGCAGTTCTTC | CASSVRVEQFF
TRBJ1-6 | - | TRBV20-1 | - | TGCAGTGCTAAAACACCAAATAATTCACCCCTCCACTTT | CSAKTPNNSPLHF
TRBJ1-5 | few | TRBV9 | TRBD1 | TGTGCCAGCAGAAAAGCAGGACAGGGGAGGCAGCCCCAGCATTTT | CASRKAGQGRQPQHF
TRBJ2-7 | - | TRBV20-1 | TRBD2 | TGCAGTGCTAGAGATTGGCTAGCGGGGGCATCCTACGAGCAGTACTTC | CSARDWLAGASYEQYF
TRBJ2-2 | - | TRBV20-1 | TRBD1 | TGCAGTGGACAGGGGGCGCGAGGCGGGGAGCTGTTTTTT | CSGQGARGGELFF
TRBJ1-2 | many | TRBV7-2 | - | TGTGCCAGCAGCTTAGCGGGGCCCGCCTCCTATGGCTACACCTTC | CASSLAGPASYGYTF
TRBJ2-1 | many | TRBV7-2 | TRBD2 | TGTGCCAGCAGCCCTCCCGGGGGGAATGAGCAGTTCTTC | CASSPPGGNEQFF
TRBJ1-5 | many | TRBV5-1 | TRBD1 | TGCGCCAGCAGCTTGGGAGGCCAGGGGGACAATCAGCCCCAGCATTTT | CASSLGGQGDNQPQHF
TRBJ2-7 | many | TRBV7-2 | - | TGTGCCAGCAGCCTCAACGGGGGCTACGAGCAGTACTTC | CASSLNGGYEQYF
TRBJ1-2 | few | TRBV4-3 | - | TGCGCCAGCAGCCAAGCAAATTATGGCTACACCTTC | CASSQANYGYTF
TRBJ2-6 | many | TRBV7-9 | - | TGTGCCAGCCGTCTATTAAGGGTCCTGACTTTC | CASRLLRVLTF
TRBJ2-2 | - | TRBV19 | - | TGTGCCAGTAGTATGACCGGGGAGCTGTTTTTT | CASSMTGELFF
TRBJ1-1 | many | TRBV5-6 | - | TGTGCCAGCACCAAGTGGTACACCCTGAACACTGAAGCTTTCTTT | CASTKWYTLNTEAFF